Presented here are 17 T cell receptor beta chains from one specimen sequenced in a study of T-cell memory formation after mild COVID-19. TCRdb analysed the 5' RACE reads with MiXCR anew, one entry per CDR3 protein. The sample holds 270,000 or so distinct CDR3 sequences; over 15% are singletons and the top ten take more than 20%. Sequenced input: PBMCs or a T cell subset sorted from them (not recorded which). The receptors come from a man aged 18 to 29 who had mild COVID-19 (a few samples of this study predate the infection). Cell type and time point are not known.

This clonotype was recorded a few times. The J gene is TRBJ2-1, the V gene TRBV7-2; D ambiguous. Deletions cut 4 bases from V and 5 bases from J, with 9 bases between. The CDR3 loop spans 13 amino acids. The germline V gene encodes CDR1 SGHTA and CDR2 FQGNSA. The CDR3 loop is CASSSPENNEQFF. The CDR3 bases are TGTGCCAGCAGCTCCCCGGAGAACAATGAGCAGTTCTTC. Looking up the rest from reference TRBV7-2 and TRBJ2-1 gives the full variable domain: GAGVSQSPSNKVTEKGKDVELRCDPISGHTALYWYRQSLGQGLEFLIYFQGNSAPDKSGLPSDRFSAERTGGSVSTLTIQRTQQEDSAVYLCASSSPENNEQFFGPGTRLTVL.

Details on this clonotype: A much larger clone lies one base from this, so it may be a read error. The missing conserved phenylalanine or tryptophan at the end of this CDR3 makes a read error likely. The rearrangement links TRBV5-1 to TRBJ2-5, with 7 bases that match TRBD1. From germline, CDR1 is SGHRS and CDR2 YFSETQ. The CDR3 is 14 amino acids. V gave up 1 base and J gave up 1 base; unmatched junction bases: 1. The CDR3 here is CASSLWTGQETQYI. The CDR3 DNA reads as TGCGCCAGCAGCTTGTGGACAGGCCAAGAGACCCAGTACATC.

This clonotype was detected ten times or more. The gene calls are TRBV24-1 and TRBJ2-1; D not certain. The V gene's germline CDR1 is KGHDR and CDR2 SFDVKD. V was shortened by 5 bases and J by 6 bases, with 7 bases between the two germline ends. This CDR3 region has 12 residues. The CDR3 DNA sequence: TGTGCCACCAGTGGATACGGCAATGAGCAGTTCTTC. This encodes CATSGYGNEQFF.

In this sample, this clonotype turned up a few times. CDR3 sequence: CSVIRGVGETQYF. CDR3 bases: TGCAGCGTTATCCGGGGGGTAGGAGAGACCCAGTACTTC. The chain is built from TRBV29-1 and TRBJ2-5; 7 bases match TRBD2. CDR3 size: 13 residues. The V gene end was trimmed by 5 bases and the J gene end by 4 bases; junction bases not matched to a gene: 7. The germline V gene encodes CDR1 SQVTM and CDR2 ANQGSEA.

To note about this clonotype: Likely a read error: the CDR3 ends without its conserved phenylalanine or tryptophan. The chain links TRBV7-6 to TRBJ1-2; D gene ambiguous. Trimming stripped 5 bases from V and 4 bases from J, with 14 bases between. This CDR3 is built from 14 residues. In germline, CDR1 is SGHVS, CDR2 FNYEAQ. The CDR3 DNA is TGTGCCAGCAGCCTAGAGGCGTGGCTCTATGGCTACACCTTA. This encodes CASSLEAWLYGYTL.

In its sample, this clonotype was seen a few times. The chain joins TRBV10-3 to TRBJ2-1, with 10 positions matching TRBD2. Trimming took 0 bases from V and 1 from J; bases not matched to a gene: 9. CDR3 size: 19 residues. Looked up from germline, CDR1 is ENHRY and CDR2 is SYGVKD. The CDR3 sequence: CAISESGGTSGESYNEQFF. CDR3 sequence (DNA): TGTGCCATCAGTGAGTCGGGGGGTACTAGCGGGGAATCCTACAATGAGCAGTTCTTC.

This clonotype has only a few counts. The CDR3 here is CASSPKTGHGYTF. DNA of the CDR3: TGCGCCAGCAGCCCTAAGACAGGCCATGGCTACACCTTC. This chain joins TRBV4-3 and TRBJ1-2, with a tentative D call TRBD1 (6 bases). CDR3 length: 13 residues. The germline V and J ends were trimmed by 4 bases and 6 bases, with 12 bases remaining between them. The V gene's germline CDR1 is LGHNA and CDR2 YSLEER.

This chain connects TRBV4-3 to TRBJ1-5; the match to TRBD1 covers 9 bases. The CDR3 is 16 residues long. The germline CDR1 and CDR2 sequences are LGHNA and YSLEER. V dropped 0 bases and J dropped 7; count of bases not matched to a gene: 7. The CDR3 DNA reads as TGCGCCAGCAGCCAAGATAGGGCCGGGACAGGGCAGCCCCAGCATTTT. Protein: CASSQDRAGTGQPQHF.

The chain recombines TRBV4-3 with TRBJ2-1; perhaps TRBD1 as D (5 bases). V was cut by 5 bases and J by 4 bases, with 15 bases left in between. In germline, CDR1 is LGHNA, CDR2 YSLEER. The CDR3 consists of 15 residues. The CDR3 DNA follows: TGCGCCAGCAGCAAAACCGCCGACAGATACAATGAGCAGTTCTTC. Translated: CASSKTADRYNEQFF.

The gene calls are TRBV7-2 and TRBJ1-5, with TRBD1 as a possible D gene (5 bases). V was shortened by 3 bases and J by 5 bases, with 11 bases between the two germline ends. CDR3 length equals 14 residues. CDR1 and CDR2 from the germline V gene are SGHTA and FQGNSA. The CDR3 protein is CASSFSGRDQPQHF. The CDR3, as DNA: TGTGCCAGCAGCTTCTCGGGACGGGATCAGCCCCAGCATTTT.

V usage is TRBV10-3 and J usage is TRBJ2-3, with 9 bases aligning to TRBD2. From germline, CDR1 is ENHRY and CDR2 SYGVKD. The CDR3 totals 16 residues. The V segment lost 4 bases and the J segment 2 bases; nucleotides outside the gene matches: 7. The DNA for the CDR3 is TGTGCCATCAGTGGGGGACTAGCCCAACACACAGATACGCAGTATTTT. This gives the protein CAISGGLAQHTDTQYF.

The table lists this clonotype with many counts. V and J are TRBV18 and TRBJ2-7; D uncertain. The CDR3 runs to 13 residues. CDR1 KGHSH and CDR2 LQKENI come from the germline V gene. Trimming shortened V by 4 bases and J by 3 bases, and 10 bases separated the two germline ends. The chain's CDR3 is CASSLSQVYEQYV. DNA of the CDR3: TGTGCCAGCTCACTAAGCCAGGTCTACGAGCAGTACGTC.

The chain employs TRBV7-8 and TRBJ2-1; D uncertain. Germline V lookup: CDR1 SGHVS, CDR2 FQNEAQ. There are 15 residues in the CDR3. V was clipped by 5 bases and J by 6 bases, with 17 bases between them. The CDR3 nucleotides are TGTGCCAGCAGCAACAGATACCTCCTTTCCAATGAGCAGTTCTTC. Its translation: CASSNRYLLSNEQFF.

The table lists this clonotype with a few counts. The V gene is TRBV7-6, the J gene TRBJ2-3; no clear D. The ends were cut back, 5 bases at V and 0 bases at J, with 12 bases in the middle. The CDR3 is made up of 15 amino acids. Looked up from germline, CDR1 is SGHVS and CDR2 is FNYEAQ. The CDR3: CASSPGRVSTDTQYF. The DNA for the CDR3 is TGTGCCAGCAGCCCAGGCCGCGTTAGCACAGATACGCAGTATTTT.

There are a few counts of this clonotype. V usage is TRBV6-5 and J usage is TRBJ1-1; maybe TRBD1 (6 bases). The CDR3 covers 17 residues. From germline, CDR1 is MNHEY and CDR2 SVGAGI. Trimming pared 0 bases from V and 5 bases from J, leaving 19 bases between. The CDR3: CASSYSIAGASRTEAFF. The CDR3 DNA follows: TGTGCCAGCAGTTACTCGATTGCGGGGGCGTCACGAACTGAAGCTTTCTTT.

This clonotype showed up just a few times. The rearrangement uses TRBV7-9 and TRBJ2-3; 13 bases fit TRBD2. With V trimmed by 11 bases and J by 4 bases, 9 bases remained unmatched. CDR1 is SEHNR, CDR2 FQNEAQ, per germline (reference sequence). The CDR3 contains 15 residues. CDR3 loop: CARSGLAGLSDTQYF. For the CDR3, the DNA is TGTGCCCGTTCGGGACTAGCGGGGCTCTCAGATACGCAGTATTTT.

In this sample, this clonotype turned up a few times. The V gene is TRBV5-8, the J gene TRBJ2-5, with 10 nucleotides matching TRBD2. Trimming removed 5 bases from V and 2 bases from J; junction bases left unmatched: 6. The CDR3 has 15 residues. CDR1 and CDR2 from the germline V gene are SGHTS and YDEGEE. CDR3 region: CASRPKRGGQETQYF. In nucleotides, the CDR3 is TGTGCCAGCAGACCTAAGCGGGGGGGGCAAGAGACCCAGTACTTC.